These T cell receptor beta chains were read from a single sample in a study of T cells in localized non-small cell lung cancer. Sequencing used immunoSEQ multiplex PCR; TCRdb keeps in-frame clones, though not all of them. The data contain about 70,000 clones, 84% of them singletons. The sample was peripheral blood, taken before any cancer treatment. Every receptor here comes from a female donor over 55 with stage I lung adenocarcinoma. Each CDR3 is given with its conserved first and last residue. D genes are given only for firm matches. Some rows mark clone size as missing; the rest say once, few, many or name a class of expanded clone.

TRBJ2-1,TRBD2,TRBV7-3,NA,TGTGCCAGCAGCCCCGGGACTAGCGGGAGGGCCTCCTACAATGAGCAGTTCTTC,CASSPGTSGRASYNEQFF
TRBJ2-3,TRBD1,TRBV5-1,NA,TGCGCCAGCAGCGCCCGGGACAGGGGAACAGATACGCAGTATTTT,CASSARDRGTDTQYF
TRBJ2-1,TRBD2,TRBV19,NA,TGTGCCAGTAGTCGTTCGGGCGGGAGGCTCTACAATGAGCAGTTCTTC,CASSRSGGRLYNEQFF
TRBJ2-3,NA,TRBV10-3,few,TGTGCCATCAGGGGGAGCAGGGGACTAGATACGCAGTATTTT,CAIRGSRGLDTQYF
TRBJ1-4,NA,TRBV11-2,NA,TGTGCCAGCAGCTTACGGGCCCAAATCCCCGAAAAACTGTTTTTT,CASSLRAQIPEKLFF
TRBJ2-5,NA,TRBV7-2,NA,TGTGCCAGCAGCTGGGGCCCGGCCGGGGAAGAGACCCAGTACTTC,CASSWGPAGEETQYF
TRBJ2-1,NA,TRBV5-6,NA,TGTGCCAGCAGCTTGCCGCGGGGCAGGGCTTCTCCCCATGAGCAGTTCTTC,CASSLPRGRASPHEQFF
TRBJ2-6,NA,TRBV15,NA,TGTGCCACCAGCAGAGATCGGGGATCTGGGGCCAACGTCCTGACTTTC,CATSRDRGSGANVLTF
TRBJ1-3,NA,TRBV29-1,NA,TGCAGCGTTGAAGATCTTCGGGACACCTCTGGAAACACCATATATTTT,CSVEDLRDTSGNTIYF
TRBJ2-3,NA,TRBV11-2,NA,TGTGCCAGCAGCTTAGGGCCACGGGGCACAGATACGCAGTATTTT,CASSLGPRGTDTQYF
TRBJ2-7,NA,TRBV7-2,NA,TGTGCCAGCAGCTTAAAAGCGGGTTACGAGCAGTACTTC,CASSLKAGYEQYF
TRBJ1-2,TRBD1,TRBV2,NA,TGTGCCAGCAGTGAATCTTTGGACAGGTTATATGGCTACACCTTC,CASSESLDRLYGYTF
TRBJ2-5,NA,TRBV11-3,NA,TGTGCCAGCAGCCTCGGACTACGACCAGAACAAGAGACCCAGTACTTC,CASSLGLRPEQETQYF
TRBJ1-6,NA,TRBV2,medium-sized,TGTGCCACTTCGGAACGTGATTCACCCCTCCACTTT,CATSERDSPLHF
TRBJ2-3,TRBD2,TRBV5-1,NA,TGCGCCAGCAGCTTGGTTGCAGCGGGGAGGGATACGCAGTATTTT,CASSLVAAGRDTQYF
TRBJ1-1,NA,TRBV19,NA,TGTGCCAGTAGTGCTGTATCGAACACTGAAGCTTTCTTT,CASSAVSNTEAFF
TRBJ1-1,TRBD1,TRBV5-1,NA,TGCGCCAGCAGCGGGACAGGGGCGGACACTGAAGCTTTCTTT,CASSGTGADTEAFF
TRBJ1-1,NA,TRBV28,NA,TGTGCCAGCATCACCCCCCGGGTCCCGGAGACCCGGAGAGCCACTGAAGCTTTCTTT,CASITPRVPETRRATEAFF
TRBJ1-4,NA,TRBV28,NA,TGTGCCAGCAGGGCCATGGAAACTAATGAAAAACTGTTTTTT,CASRAMETNEKLFF
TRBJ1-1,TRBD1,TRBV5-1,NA,TGCGCCAGCAGCCCGGACAGGGCGAACACTGAAGCTTTCTTT,CASSPDRANTEAFF
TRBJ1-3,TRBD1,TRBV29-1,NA,TGCAGCGTTGCCGAGGACAGGGCTGGAAACACCATATATTTT,CSVAEDRAGNTIYF
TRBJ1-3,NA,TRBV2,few,TGTGCCAGCAGGGACCCGGGACGGAGCTCTGGAAACACCATATATTTT,CASRDPGRSSGNTIYF
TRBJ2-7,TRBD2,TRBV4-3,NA,TGCGCCAGCAGCCAAACGACCCCGGGACTAGAGTCCTACGAGCAGTACTTC,CASSQTTPGLESYEQYF
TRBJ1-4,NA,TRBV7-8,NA,TGTGCCAGCAGCCCATGGGGTGCAACTAATGAAAAACTGTTTTTT,CASSPWGATNEKLFF
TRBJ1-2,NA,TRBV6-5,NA,TGTGCCAGCAAAGGCTATGGCTACACCTTC,CASKGYGYTF
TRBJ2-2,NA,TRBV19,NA,TGTGCCAGTAGGCCGACCGGGACACGATTTACCGGGGAGCTGTTTTTT,CASRPTGTRFTGELFF
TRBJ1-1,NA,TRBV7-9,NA,TGTGCCAGCAGCTACATTGGGGAGCAAGCTTTCTTT,CASSYIGEQAFF
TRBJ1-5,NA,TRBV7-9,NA,TGTGCCAGCAGCTTTAACACCGACGGGCCCCAGCATTTT,CASSFNTDGPQHF
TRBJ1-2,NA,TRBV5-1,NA,TGCGCCAGCAGCTTGGTCACAGGTGATCCTAACTATGGCTACACCTTC,CASSLVTGDPNYGYTF
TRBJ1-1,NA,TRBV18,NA,TGTGCCAGCTCACCACAGGGGGGATTGAACACTGAAGCTTTCTTT,CASSPQGGLNTEAFF
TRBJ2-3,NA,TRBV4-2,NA,TGTGCCAGCAGCCAAGAGTTTGAGAGTCATACGCAGTATTTT,CASSQEFESHTQYF
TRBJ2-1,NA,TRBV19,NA,TGTGCCAGTGCTAGGGTATTCAGCTCCTACAATGAGCAGTTCTTC,CASARVFSSYNEQFF
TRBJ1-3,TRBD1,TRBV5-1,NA,TGCGCCAGCACCTCGACAGGGGACTCTGGAAACACCATATATTTT,CASTSTGDSGNTIYF
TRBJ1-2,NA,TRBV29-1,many,TGCAGCGTTGAACAGGACGCCATGGCTGGCTACACCTTC,CSVEQDAMAGYTF
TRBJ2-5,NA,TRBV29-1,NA,TGCAGCGTTGAATACGTAGCGAAAGAGACCCAGTACTTC,CSVEYVAKETQYF
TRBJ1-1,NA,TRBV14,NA,TGTGCCAGCAGCCAAGATTGGGGCGGAGCTTTCTTT,CASSQDWGGAFF
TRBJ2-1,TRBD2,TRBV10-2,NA,TGCGCCAGCAGTGAGGCGTCTAGCGGGAACAATGAGCAGTTCTTC,CASSEASSGNNEQFF
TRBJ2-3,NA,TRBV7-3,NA,TGTGCCAGCAGCCCTGGCGTTTCTAGCACAGATACGCAGTATTTT,CASSPGVSSTDTQYF
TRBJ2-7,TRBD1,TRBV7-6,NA,TGTGCCAGCGTCCCATTCAGGGACAGGAGATCCTACGAGCAGTACTTC,CASVPFRDRRSYEQYF
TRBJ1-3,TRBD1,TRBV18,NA,TGTGCCAGCTCACAAACCGGGACAGGGACTGGAAACACCATATATTTT,CASSQTGTGTGNTIYF
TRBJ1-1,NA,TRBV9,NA,TGTGCCAGCAGCGCCCAACCGCGGGGGGAAGCTTTCTTT,CASSAQPRGEAFF
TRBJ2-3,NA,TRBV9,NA,TGTGCCAGCAGCGAGACCCCGGGGCCCTCAGCAGATACGCAGTATTTT,CASSETPGPSADTQYF
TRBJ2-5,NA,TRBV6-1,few,TGTGCCAGCAGTGAATCGGGGGCGCAAGAGACCCAGTACTTC,CASSESGAQETQYF
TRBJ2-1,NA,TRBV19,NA,TGTGCCAGTCCCACGAGGAGTTCCTACAATGAGCAGTTCTTC,CASPTRSSYNEQFF
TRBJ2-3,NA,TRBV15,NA,TGTGCCACCAGCAGAGAAGTAGCACCATCGCAGTATTTT,CATSREVAPSQYF